Listed here is a single T cell receptor (beta chain). V was cut by 6 bases and J by 6 bases, with 5 bases left in between. Germline lookup yields CDR1 DFQATT and CDR2 SNEGSKA (reference sequence). The CDR3 loop spans 9 amino acids. Assay used: immunoSEQ multiplex PCR; TCRdb lists only in-frame clones, some missing. The sample lists some 210,000 clones, 89% occurring once. The sample is drawn from a study of blood T cell repertoires in COVID-19. In the study overall: COVID-19 samples from acute and convalescent phases originated in the United States, Italy and Spain. T cells, B-cell-depleted T cells, or PBMCs provided the cDNA or gDNA that served as material.

The source material was peripheral blood. J is TRBJ1-2 and V is TRBV20-1; D is uncertain. This TCR was sampled from a woman in her forties with acute or convalescent COVID-19. CDR3 loop: CSAPDGYTF. The CDR3 region has the DNA TGCAGTGCGCCGGATGGCTACACCTTC.